This T cell receptor beta chain was profiled in a study of shared clonotypes between healthy human individuals. Naive-designated CD8 cells lacked CD45RO, were positively enriched for CCR7, and omitted terminally differentiated effector memory CD45RA+ cells. Study results and caveats: Naive subsets tended to show greater estimated richness than memory subsets. The naive CD4 repertoires of several donors were compared, and roughly 5% of clonotypes were shared.

The repertoire was sequenced with immunoSEQ multiplex PCR; TCRdb's copy has only in-frame clones and lacks some. The sample carries under 600,000 clones, roughly 98% recorded once. Worth noting for this clone: The antigen remains undetermined.

Germline V CDR1 and CDR2: SEHNR, FQNEAQ (reference sequence). CDR3 length equals 17 residues. Unmatched junction bases numbered 10, after V lost 4 bases and J lost 3 bases. Sequencing used naive CD8+ T cells sorted from blood. This receptor was taken from a man aged 30 to 45 in good health. The chain combines TRBV7-9 with TRBJ2-7; 12 positions agree with TRBD2. Here the CDR3 reads CASSSRGWTSGNYEQYF. The CDR3 DNA reads as TGTGCCAGCAGCTCCCGGGGCTGGACTAGCGGGAACTACGAGCAGTACTTC.